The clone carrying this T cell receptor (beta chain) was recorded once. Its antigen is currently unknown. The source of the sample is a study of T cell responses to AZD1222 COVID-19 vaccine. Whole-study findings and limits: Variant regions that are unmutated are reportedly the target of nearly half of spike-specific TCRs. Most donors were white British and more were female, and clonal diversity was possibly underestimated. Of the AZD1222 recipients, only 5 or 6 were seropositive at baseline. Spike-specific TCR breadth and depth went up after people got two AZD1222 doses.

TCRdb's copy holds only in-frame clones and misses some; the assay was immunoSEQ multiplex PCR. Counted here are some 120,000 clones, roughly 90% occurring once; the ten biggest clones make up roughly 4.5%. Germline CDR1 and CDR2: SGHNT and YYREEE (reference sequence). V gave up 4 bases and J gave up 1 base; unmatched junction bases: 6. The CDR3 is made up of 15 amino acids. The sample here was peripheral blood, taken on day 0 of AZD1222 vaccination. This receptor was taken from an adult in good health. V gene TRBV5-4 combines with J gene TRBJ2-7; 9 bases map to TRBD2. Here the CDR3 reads CASSLTSGHSYEQYF. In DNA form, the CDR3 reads TGTGCCAGCAGCCTCACTAGCGGGCATTCCTACGAGCAGTACTTC. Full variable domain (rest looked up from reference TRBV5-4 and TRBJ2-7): ETGVTQSPTHLIKTRGQQVTLRCSSQSGHNTVSWYQQALGQGPQFIFQYYREEENGRGNFPPRFSGLQFPNYSSELNVNALELDDSALYLCASSLTSGHSYEQYFGPGTRLTVT.